This T cell receptor (beta chain) comes out of a study of early T cells in non-severe SARS-CoV-2 infection. Germline V CDR1 and CDR2: DFQATT, SNEGSKA (reference sequence). This CDR3 region has 15 residues. Trimming stripped 6 bases from V and 3 bases from J, with 20 bases between. One entry per CDR3 protein, called by TCRdb with MiXCR from the 5' RACE reads. Of 80,000 or so distinct CDR3 sequences listed, about 10% are singletons. This clonotype has only a few counts. The genes are TRBV20-1 and TRBJ1-1; weak D call: TRBD1 (5 bases). This TCR derives from an adult who was a healthcare worker with PCR-confirmed SARS-CoV-2 infection or an uninfected control (not recorded which). The material was whole blood, obtained at baseline. The CDR3 bases are TGCAGTGCCACCCCCCTCCCAGGGCGGGACACTGAAGCTTTCTTT. Translation: CSATPLPGRDTEAFF.